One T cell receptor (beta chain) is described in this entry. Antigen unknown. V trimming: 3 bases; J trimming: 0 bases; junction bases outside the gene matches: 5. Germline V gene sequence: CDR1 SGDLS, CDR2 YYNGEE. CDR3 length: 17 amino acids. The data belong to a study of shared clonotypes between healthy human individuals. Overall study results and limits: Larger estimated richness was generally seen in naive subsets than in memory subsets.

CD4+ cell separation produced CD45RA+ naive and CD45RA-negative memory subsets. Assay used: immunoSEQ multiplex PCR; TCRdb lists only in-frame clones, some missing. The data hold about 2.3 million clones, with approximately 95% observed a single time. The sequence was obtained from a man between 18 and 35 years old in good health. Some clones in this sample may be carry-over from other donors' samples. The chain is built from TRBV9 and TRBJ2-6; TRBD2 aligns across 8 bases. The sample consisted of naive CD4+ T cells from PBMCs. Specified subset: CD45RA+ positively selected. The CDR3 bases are TGTGCCAGCAGCGGGGTAGCGGGAAGCTCTGGGGCCAACGTCCTGACTTTC. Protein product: CASSGVAGSSGANVLTF.